Listed here are 17 T cell receptor beta chains from one sample, sequenced in a study of CD8 T cells in ankylosing spondylitis. TCRdb reprocessed the 5' RACE reads with MiXCR, giving one entry per CDR3 protein. This sample has about 160,000 distinct CDR3 sequences; approximately 20% occur once, and the top ten carry approximately 8%. Sequenced input: blood, either unsorted or a sorted T cell fraction (not recorded which). The receptor set was obtained from a male donor with ankylosing spondylitis or in good health (not recorded which).

Only one count was recorded for this clonotype. The genes are TRBV18 and TRBJ1-1; no firm D call. Germline assignment: CDR1 KGHSH and CDR2 LQKENI. Trimming took off 3 bases at V and 0 bases at J, with 8 bases between the two ends. CDR3 length: 14 amino acids. Here the CDR3 DNA reads TGTGCCAGCTCACCGAAGGAGTTGAACACTGAAGCTTTCTTT. Translation gives CASSPKELNTEAFF. Complete variable domain (other parts from reference TRBV18 and TRBJ1-1): NAGVMQNPRHLVRRRGQEARLRCSPMKGHSHVYWYRQLPEEGLKFMVYLQKENIIDESGMPKERFSAEFPKEGPSILRIQQVVRGDSAAYFCASSPKELNTEAFFGQGTRLTVV.

This clonotype was observed once. The genes are TRBV30 and TRBJ2-3; D gene ambiguous. CDR1 GTSNPN and CDR2 SVGIG come from the germline V gene (reference sequence). V lost 0 bases and J 6 bases, leaving 4 bases between the germline ends. The CDR3 extends over 11 amino acids. The CDR3 is CAWSVGDTQYF. The CDR3 DNA follows: TGTGCCTGGAGTGTAGGCGATACGCAGTATTTT.

The chain uses TRBV3-1 and TRBJ1-1; possibly TRBD1 for D (5 bases). V was shortened by 8 bases and J by 4 bases, with 11 bases between the two germline ends. The CDR3 runs 12 residues. Germline CDR1 is LGHDT and CDR2 is YNNKEL (reference sequence). This CDR3 is CASGGAVTEAFF. The DNA for the CDR3 is TGTGCCAGCGGAGGGGCGGTCACTGAAGCTTTCTTT.

This clonotype has only a few counts. This chain connects TRBV7-2 to TRBJ2-1; 9 nucleotides align to TRBD2. The length of the CDR3 is 15 residues. CDR1 SGHTA and CDR2 FQGNSA come from the germline V gene. V dropped 5 bases and J dropped 8; count of bases not matched to a gene: 10. The chain's CDR3 is CASSPAGGPVYEQFF. CDR3 sequence (DNA): TGTGCCAGCAGCCCAGCGGGAGGTCCCGTATATGAGCAGTTCTTC.

There are many counts of this clonotype. This rearrangement joins TRBV20-1 to TRBJ2-1; 9 bases match TRBD2. V dropped 2 bases and J dropped 6; count of bases not matched to a gene: 5. The CDR3 contains 14 residues. The V gene's germline CDR1 is DFQATT and CDR2 SNEGSKA (reference sequence). The chain's CDR3 is CSARRLAGINEQFF. CDR3 DNA sequence: TGCAGTGCTAGAAGGCTAGCGGGAATCAATGAGCAGTTCTTC.

This chain uses TRBV2 with TRBJ2-1; D perhaps matches TRBD2 (6 bases). CDR3 length: 14 amino acids. Germline lookup yields CDR1 SNHLY and CDR2 FYNNEI. V lost 8 bases, J lost 6 bases, and 17 bases lay in between. The chain's CDR3 is CASPSSEAPNEQFF. CDR3 sequence (DNA): TGTGCCAGCCCCTCTAGCGAGGCCCCCAATGAGCAGTTCTTC.

CDR3 loop: CASSLDGLNNEQFF. The DNA of the CDR3 is TGCGCCAGCAGCTTGGATGGGCTTAACAATGAGCAGTTCTTC. This chain uses TRBV5-1 with TRBJ2-1; the D is unclear. The V end was cut by 0 bases, the J end by 5 bases, with 9 bases between. CDR1 is SGHRS, CDR2 YFSETQ, per germline. The CDR3 spans 14 residues.

In its sample, this clonotype was seen many times. The chain links TRBV20-1 to TRBJ2-7, with D perhaps TRBD1 (6 bases). Germline V lookup: CDR1 DFQATT, CDR2 SNEGSKA (reference sequence). V lost 5 bases and J 2 bases, leaving 10 bases between the germline ends. The CDR3 is 12 amino acids. The CDR3 DNA reads TGCAGTGCTGCCCGGACAGCCTACGAGCAGTACTTC. Protein sequence: CSAARTAYEQYF.

This chain connects TRBV20-1 to TRBJ2-7; no clear D gene. The CDR3 contains 12 residues. Germline V gives CDR1 DFQATT, CDR2 SNEGSKA (reference sequence). V was pared by 3 bases and J by 6 bases, with 12 bases between. The CDR3 is CSARTLRSEQYF. CDR3 DNA sequence: TGCAGTGCTAGGACCCTCAGGTCCGAGCAGTACTTC.

This clonotype has just a few counts. The chain's CDR3 is CSARDQLGGPNYGYTF. CDR3 bases: TGCAGTGCTAGAGATCAGTTAGGTGGCCCGAACTATGGCTACACCTTC. The genes are TRBV20-1 and TRBJ1-2; D ambiguous. The ends were cut back, 0 bases at V and 2 bases at J, with 16 bases in the middle. Per the germline V gene, CDR1 is DFQATT and CDR2 is SNEGSKA (reference sequence). The CDR3 loop spans 16 amino acids.

This clonotype occurred a few times. The chain links TRBV5-6 to TRBJ2-7; tentative D call: TRBD1 (7 bases). Germline V gene data show CDR1 as SGHDT and CDR2 as YYEEEE. The V end lost 3 bases, the J end lost 5 bases, and 18 bases lay between the germline ends. The CDR3 length is 15 residues. DNA for the CDR3: TGTGCCAGCAGCTGGACTACAGGGGTCGAACACGAGCAGTACTTC. It translates to CASSWTTGVEHEQYF.

This clonotype was counted at least ten times. J is TRBJ1-1 and V is TRBV7-8; tentatively, D is TRBD1 (5 bases). Germline lookup yields CDR1 SGHVS and CDR2 FQNEAQ. CDR3 length equals 14 residues. The V end lost 3 bases, the J end lost 0 bases, and 8 bases lay between the germline ends. CDR3 coding DNA: TGTGCCAGCAGCTTCGGGACCGTGAACACTGAAGCTTTCTTT. The encoded protein is CASSFGTVNTEAFF.

The table lists this clonotype with a few counts. V is TRBV5-1 and J is TRBJ2-3; D remains unclear. The CDR3 covers 17 residues. The germline V and J ends were trimmed by 0 bases and 4 bases, with 18 bases remaining between them. Germline CDR1 is SGHRS and CDR2 is YFSETQ. The DNA for the CDR3 is TGCGCCAGCAGCTTGGGTTCAGGAATTTTATACGCAGATACGCAGTATTTT. It translates to CASSLGSGILYADTQYF.

The sample holds a few counts of this clonotype. This chain links TRBV6-5 with TRBJ2-2; TRBD2 matches 13 bases. The germline gives CDR1 MNHEY, CDR2 SVGAGI. The CDR3 has 18 residues. The V segment lost 0 bases and the J segment 6 bases; nucleotides outside the gene matches: 7. This CDR3 reads CASSYSYPGLAGPGELFF. The CDR3 nucleotides are TGTGCCAGCAGTTACTCCTACCCGGGACTAGCGGGACCCGGGGAGCTGTTTTTT.

This clonotype came up many times. This rearrangement joins TRBV19 to TRBJ1-1, with D possibly TRBD1 on 5 matching bases. CDR3 length: 14 residues. V was trimmed by 3 bases and J by 4 bases, leaving 12 bases between them. Germline V lookup: CDR1 LNHDA, CDR2 SQIVND (reference sequence). The CDR3 reads CASSIEGDPTEAFF. CDR3 in DNA: TGTGCCAGTAGTATTGAAGGGGATCCCACTGAAGCTTTCTTT.

The chain carries TRBV7-9 and TRBJ2-1; D remains ambiguous. The CDR3 contains 12 residues. CDR1 is SEHNR, CDR2 FQNEAQ, per germline (reference sequence). Trimming left V 7 bases short and J 9 bases short, with 13 bases between. As DNA, the CDR3 is TGTGCCAGCACCGAGTTAGAGGTTGAGCAGTTCTTC. Translation: CASTELEVEQFF.

The chain joins TRBV29-1 to TRBJ2-1; TRBD2 is a possible D gene (5 bases). The V end lost 2 bases, the J end lost 4 bases, and 12 bases lay between the germline ends. Germline V lookup: CDR1 SQVTM, CDR2 ANQGSEA. The CDR3 is made up of 14 amino acids. This CDR3 reads CSVELANVYNEQFF. In DNA form, the CDR3 reads TGCAGCGTTGAACTAGCCAACGTATACAATGAGCAGTTCTTC.